This T cell receptor (beta chain) was retrieved from a study of shared clonotypes between healthy human individuals (dated by TCRdb to 2020 to 2021). Regarding the complete study: The cohort comprised two women and a few men aged 18 to 49 years. For each donor, three plates each were used for CD4 naive and CD4 memory, two plates were used for CD8 naive, and one plate was used for CD8 memory. Blood TCR repertoires of five healthy adults were deeply sequenced to estimate repertoire size and the extent of clonotype sharing between individuals. To increase sequencing depth and limit assay-specific biases, TCR repertoire library preparation and sequencing were carried out by different laboratories using diverse techniques. Per donor, leukapheresis produced somewhere between about 0.9 and 10 billion PBMCs. What the research found in general, with its limitations: Pairwise subsampling led to the expectation that sequencing depth would affect the degree of clonotype sharing among donors. When a few donors were compared, the shared fraction of clonotypes was around 4.6% for naive CD4, about 4% for naive CD8, more than 2% for memory CD4, and 0.35% to 0.4% for memory CD8. Rarefaction of sorted-subset datasets indicated incomplete sequencing despite the large sequencing depth. Naive subsets generally had larger estimated clonotype richness than memory subsets did. Because the study included only a small number of donors, the genetic and exposure-history diversity represented was limited. Compared with non-shared clonotypes, the clonotypes found in all four sorted-subset donors had higher generation probabilities. Sampling was restricted to blood, and TCR repertoires in tissues likely differ from the TCR repertoires found in blood.

As regards this clone: No antigen is known for it. Base quality data are lacking; no much larger clone is found one base away.

V is cut back by 4 bases and J by 4 bases, with 3 bases in the junction unmatched. The CDR3 contains 13 residues, cysteine and phenylalanine counted. The CDR3 DNA has 39 bases and is translated from base 1. CDR1 and CDR2 were assigned from the germline V gene as SGHRS and YFSETQ. Healthy HIV-negative adults with no recently reported acute infections or vaccinations were included as donors. All donors were Caucasian adults living in Nashville, Tennessee, USA. CD4+ T cells were enriched by magnetic negative selection, after which naive cells were positively selected on CD45RA and the negative fraction was taken as the memory subset. After blood collection by leukapheresis, PBMCs were isolated using Ficoll-Histopaque density gradient centrifugation and then cryopreserved in the vapor phase of liquid nitrogen. Analytical flow cytometry was used to check the purity and quantity of every magnetically sorted T cell population. Genomic DNA was isolated from every sorted fraction and measured by UV absorbance on a Nanodrop 2000c.

Using the deep immunoSEQ assay, TCR CDR3 regions were amplified from genomic DNA by multiplex PCR. Extracted genomic DNA from each cell subset was distributed evenly across all wells of several immunoSEQ 96-well plates, and each plate was treated as a replicate. Each replicate PCR for sorted subsets received around 200 ng genomic DNA, equal to some 32,000 T cell genomes. Purified libraries were measured with a Qubit 3.0 fluorometer, size-checked on a Bioanalyzer 2100, and measured again with the KAPA Library Quantification kit. A separate single-read 150-cycle Illumina NextSeq 550 flow cell was used to sequence each immunoSEQ 96-well plate. The original methods were these. Because the immunoSEQ output held only junctional sequences and lacked quality scores, the filtering could not match the filtering applied to full-length reads. To assign V/J genes and CDR3, sequences were annotated against IMGT germline references using PyIR, a Python wrapper for IgBLAST v1.9. Reads were filtered out if the reads had weak V/J assignments (E-value above 1e-6), no CDR3, stop codons, out-of-frame junctions, or ambiguous translated residues. V3J clonotypes were defined as sequences sharing the same inferred V gene, J gene, and CDR3 amino acid sequence. Percentage overlap between repertoires was computed as shared unique clonotypes divided by the size of the smaller repertoire. Richness of each repertoire was evaluated using RTK rarefaction, the Chao1 estimator, and Recon v2.1 estimates of unobserved clonotypes. Generation probabilities were computed with OLGA for all TCRbeta clonotypes obtained by the gDNA method from a handful of donors. TCRdb took this table from immuneACCESS and kept in-frame rearrangements with V and J called. Such tables lack part of the clones; where checked against another copy, unresolved V genes explain under half of the gap, and the rest is unexplained. V and J calls and clone size are those listed in that table; D and trimming were worked out from the DNA. The table for this sample lists under 1,900,000 clones; approximately 98.5% of them were counted only once. The top ten clonotypes cover over 0.3% of the sample.

The sequenced sample was naive CD4+ T cells sorted from blood. According to the study, the label for this sample's cell subset or site signals: CD45RA+ positively selected. The receptor's source is a man aged 30 to 39 in good health. This receptor chain uses TRBV5-1 and TRBJ2-5; 8 central nucleotides agree with TRBD2. CDR3 loop: CASSTGGAETQYF. The nucleotides are TGCGCCAGCAGCACCGGGGGGGCAGAGACCCAGTACTTC.